This is a list of T cell receptor beta chains from one sample in a study of cytomegalovirus exposure and HLA in healthy donors. Profiled with immunoSEQ multiplex PCR; TCRdb holds only in-frame clones, not every one. Of tens of thousands of clones detected, around 76% appear once; the ten largest clones hold 10%. The sequencing input was PBMCs. The receptors derive from a young man in good health and CMV-seropositive. CDR3s leave out the opening cysteine and the closing phenylalanine or tryptophan. The order of the fields is V gene, J gene, CDR3 protein.

TRBV7-8	TRBJ2-3	ASSPGAGGYTDTQY
TRBV7-8	TRBJ2-3	ASSLGGESTQY
TRBV4-1	TRBJ2-2	ASSQMGKGSGELF
TRBV4-3	TRBJ1-1	ASSQDRKQGESTEAF
TRBV28	TRBJ2-2	ASSPLALAGGPLELF
TRBV19	TRBJ1-1	ASSSRTGYTEAF
TRBV4-3	TRBJ2-2	ASSPDRGYTGELF
TRBV7-6	TRBJ2-5	ASSLESAGGQETQY
TRBV6-6	TRBJ2-7	ASSYGQGAYEQY
TRBV30	TRBJ1-4	AWRYATNEKLF
TRBV5-6	TRBJ2-1	ASWGTGGGNEQF
TRBV2	TRBJ2-1	ASPPAGGYNEQF
TRBV28	TRBJ1-5	ASSPLGSSNQPQH
TRBV5-4	TRBJ2-5	ASSLGPPGQLLETQY
TRBV13	TRBJ2-7	ASSEGQVIAYEQY
TRBV6-5	TRBJ1-1	ASSYSRGVGMEAF
TRBV4-2	TRBJ2-3	ASSPSPGGMSTDTQY
TRBV2	TRBJ1-5	ASKDQGRGPQH
TRBV18	TRBJ1-2	ASSPPGQPPYGYT
TRBV27	TRBJ2-3	ASRNRGGDYSTDTQY
TRBV6-4	TRBJ2-2	ASRATGGNTGELF
TRBV5-1	TRBJ2-2	ASRPTSGGTGELF
TRBV7-9	TRBJ2-1	SSSLGLAGGLYNEQF
TRBV2	TRBJ1-3	ASSRGFGNTIY